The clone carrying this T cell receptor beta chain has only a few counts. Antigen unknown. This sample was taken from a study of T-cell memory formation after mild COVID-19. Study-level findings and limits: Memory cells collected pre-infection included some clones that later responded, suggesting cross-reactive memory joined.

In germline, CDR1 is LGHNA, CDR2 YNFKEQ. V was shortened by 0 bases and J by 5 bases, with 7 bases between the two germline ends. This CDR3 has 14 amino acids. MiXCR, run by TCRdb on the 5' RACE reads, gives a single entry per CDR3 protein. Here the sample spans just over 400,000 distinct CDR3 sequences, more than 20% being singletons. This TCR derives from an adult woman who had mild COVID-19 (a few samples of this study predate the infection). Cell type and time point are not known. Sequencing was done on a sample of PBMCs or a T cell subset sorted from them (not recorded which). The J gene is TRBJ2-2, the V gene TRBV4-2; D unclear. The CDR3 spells CASSQEAGTGELFF. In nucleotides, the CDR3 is TGTGCCAGCAGCCAAGAGGCCGGGACCGGGGAGCTGTTTTTT.